The 9 T cell receptor beta chains below all came from one sample that was sequenced in a study of blood T cell repertoires in COVID-19. Produced via immunoSEQ multiplex PCR; TCRdb's table is partial and in-frame only. This table holds some 370,000 clones, around 87% found once. Sequenced material: peripheral blood. The receptor set was obtained from a woman aged 25 to 39 with COVID-19, enrolled during active disease.

The gene calls are TRBV6-5 and TRBJ1-5, with 7 bases matching TRBD1. Germline V gene lookup returns CDR1 MNHEY and CDR2 SVGAGI. V shed 0 bases, J shed 1 base, and the junction held 3 bases outside the gene matches. The CDR3 covers 16 residues. CDR3 protein: CASSYSGTASNQPQHF. In nucleotides, the CDR3 is TGTGCCAGCAGTTACTCAGGGACAGCAAGCAATCAGCCCCAGCATTTT.

The V and J genes are TRBV6-6 and TRBJ2-7, with 7 nucleotides matching TRBD1. V dropped 2 bases and J dropped 0; count of bases not matched to a gene: 4. CDR3 length: 15 amino acids. CDR1 and CDR2 (germline): MNHNY, SVGAGI (reference sequence). CDR3 region: CASSYTRDSSYEQYF. The DNA of the CDR3 is TGTGCCAGCAGTTACACTAGGGACAGCTCCTACGAGCAGTACTTC.

This chain links TRBV5-1 with TRBJ2-1; 8 bases align to TRBD2. V was clipped by 0 bases and J by 0 bases; unmatched bases: 5. This CDR3 region has 17 residues. Germline values: CDR1 SGHRS, CDR2 YFSETQ. The CDR3 protein is CASSLVVAGHSYNEQFF. The CDR3 DNA reads TGCGCCAGCAGCTTGGTTGTAGCGGGGCACTCCTACAATGAGCAGTTCTTC.

The gene calls are TRBV19 and TRBJ2-2; the D gene is possibly TRBD2 (6 bases). The germline V gene has CDR1 LNHDA and CDR2 SQIVND (reference sequence). CDR3 length: 16 residues. CDR3 nucleotide sequence: TGTGTCCGAGGTCCAGCGGGCGAAGGGAACACCGGGGAGCTGTTTTTT. Translated, it gives CVRGPAGEGNTGELFF.

The chain has TRBV4-3 and TRBJ1-2; TRBD1 matches 10 bases. V trimming: 0 bases; J trimming: 4 bases; junction bases outside the gene matches: 11. The germline CDR1 and CDR2 sequences are LGHNA and YSLEER. The CDR3 loop spans 18 amino acids. The CDR3 DNA reads as TGCGCCAGCAGCCAAGAGGTGACAGGGGGCCCTTGGAGCTATGGCTACACCTTC. Protein: CASSQEVTGGPWSYGYTF.

The J gene is TRBJ2-2, the V gene TRBV6-5; D may be TRBD2 (5 bases). CDR3 length: 14 amino acids. Between the trimmed V and J ends, which lost 10 bases and 0 bases, there was a span of 12 bases. Germline V CDR1 and CDR2: MNHEY, SVGAGI. The CDR3: CATGAVSNTGELFF. In DNA, the CDR3 is TGTGCCACCGGAGCGGTTTCGAACACCGGGGAGCTGTTTTTT.

Concerning this clone: The same CDR3 also results from other DNA sequences found in this sample. The chain uses TRBV24-1 and TRBJ1-1; 7 positions agree with TRBD1. This CDR3 contains 15 residues. The germline CDR1 and CDR2 sequences are KGHDR and SFDVKD. V was pared by 2 bases and J by 3 bases, with 5 bases of the junction left unmatched. The CDR3 nucleotides are TGTGCCACCAGTGATTCCCGACAGGGTGACACTGAAGCTTTCTTT. Its protein product is CATSDSRQGDTEAFF.

This clone came up once. The sample holds other DNA sequences that translate to the same CDR3. The V and J genes are TRBV6-5 and TRBJ1-5; TRBD1 matches 7 bases. The CDR3 is 13 amino acids. The V segment lost 4 bases and the J segment 4 bases; nucleotides outside the gene matches: 1. In germline, CDR1 is MNHEY, CDR2 SVGAGI. CDR3 DNA: TGTGCCAGCAGTTCGACAGGGAATCAGCCCCAGCATTTT. Amino acids: CASSSTGNQPQHF.

This clone was detected once. The chain employs TRBV4-3 and TRBJ1-5; no firm D call. Deletions cut 0 bases from V and 3 bases from J, with 9 bases between. This CDR3 region has 15 residues. The germline V gene encodes CDR1 LGHNA and CDR2 YSLEER. CDR3 DNA sequence: TGCGCCAGCAGCCAAGATAACACCAACAATCAGCCCCAGCATTTT. It is translated as CASSQDNTNNQPQHF.